This T cell receptor beta chain stems from a study of blood T cell repertoires in COVID-19. Study-wide background: Some COVID-19 samples were acute and others convalescent; all came from the United States, Italy and Spain. T cells, B-cell-depleted T cells, or PBMCs provided the cDNA or gDNA that served as material.

Under the authors' procedure: For nucleated cells, counts were estimated from reference gene primer amplification. The assay was immunoSEQ multiplex PCR, and TCRdb's table has in-frame clones only and misses some. V, J and clone size are those of that table, while D and trimming were read from the DNA. In the table there are about 35,000 clones, approximately 72% of which are singletons. From germline, CDR1 is LGHDT and CDR2 YNNKEL (reference sequence). V was pared by 9 bases and J by 6 bases, with 12 bases between. This CDR3 spans 13 amino acids. The genes are TRBV3-1 (or the pseudogene TRBV3-2) and TRBJ1-6; no reliable D call. The sequencing input was peripheral blood. The receptor was isolated from a man older than 75 with acute or convalescent COVID-19. CDR3 sequence: CASRGQFNSPLHF. In nucleotides, the CDR3 is TGTGCCAGTCGTGGCCAGTTTAATTCACCCCTCCACTTT.